A selection of T cell receptor beta chains follows, all from one sample in a study of human T cells and chemical hapten exposure. In TCRdb, the RACE reads were re-called with MiXCR into one record per CDR3 protein. The table lists just over 350,000 distinct CDR3 sequences, 6% to 7% of them singletons, with 4.5% to 6% in the top ten. The starting material was whole blood, obtained in connection with sensitization to the hapten diphenylcyclopropenone (DPC). The receptors were sampled from a woman aged 18-29 years with alopecia areata. Some clones in this sample may be carry-over from other donors' samples. Both conserved end residues are part of each CDR3. A D gene is named only where the DNA matches it firmly. A row's size may be missing; if present it is once, few, many or a size class.

TGTGCCAGCAGAACCTTCCCCCTGAACACTGAAGCTTTCTTT,CASRTFPLNTEAFF,TRBV6-2/TRBV6-3,.,many,TRBJ1-1
TGTGCCACCAGGATCACCGGGGAGCTGTTTTTT,CATRITGELFF,TRBV24-1,.,.,TRBJ2-2
TGCGCCAGCAGCCATATCATCCGGCGACAGAACACAGATACGCAGTATTTT,CASSHIIRRQNTDTQYF,TRBV4-1,.,.,TRBJ2-3
TGTGCCATCAGTGAGTCGGACATGAAAGAGGGCACCGGGGAGCTGTTTTTT,CAISESDMKEGTGELFF,TRBV10-3,.,.,TRBJ2-2
TGTGCCAGCAGTTTCCGGCCAGGCTCCTATAATTCACCCCTCCACTTT,CASSFRPGSYNSPLHF,TRBV6-6,.,few,TRBJ1-6
TGTGCCAGCTCACCCCTGAGCACCGGGGAGCTGTTTTTT,CASSPLSTGELFF,TRBV18,.,many,TRBJ2-2
TGTGCCAGCAGCTTAGACGCCATCGGGGAGCTGTTTTTT,CASSLDAIGELFF,TRBV7-9,.,few,TRBJ2-2
TGTGCCAGCAGTTCTTATGAGGTCGGCACTGAAGCTTTCTTT,CASSSYEVGTEAFF,TRBV6-5,.,.,TRBJ1-1
TGCGCCAGCAGCCAAGATCGTAGGACGGAAACTTCCTACGAGCAGTACTTC,CASSQDRRTETSYEQYF,TRBV4-3,.,few,TRBJ2-7
TGTGCCAGCAGTTTGAGTCCGGAGGGCAACATTCAGTACTTC,CASSLSPEGNIQYF,TRBV28,.,.,TRBJ2-4
TGTGCCATCTTCCCCATGGCACCAGGCGGCTATGGCTACACCTTC,CAIFPMAPGGYGYTF,TRBV7-9,.,few,TRBJ1-2
TGTGCCAGCAGCTTAAGGCCAGGAGCTTTCTTT,CASSLRPGAFF,TRBV7-9,.,many,TRBJ1-1
TGTGCCAGCAGCTTAGGTGTTGAATTCGGGGACAGTGAAGCTTTCTTT,CASSLGVEFGDSEAFF,TRBV7-8,TRBD1,.,TRBJ1-1
TGTGCCAGCAGTCCCCAGCGGGGCCTAAACACAGATACGCAGTATTTT,CASSPQRGLNTDTQYF,TRBV28,TRBD2,.,TRBJ2-3
TGCGCCAGCAGCCAAGAATACACAGGTGGGATCTTAGGGCCCCAGCATTTT,CASSQEYTGGILGPQHF,TRBV4-3,.,many,TRBJ1-5
TGTGCCAGCAGCCAAACGAGCACTGAAGCTTTCTTT,CASSQTSTEAFF,TRBV7-9,.,many,TRBJ1-1
TGCGCCAGCAGCCAAGAGGGACGGAGCAATCAGCCCCAGCATTTT,CASSQEGRSNQPQHF,TRBV4-1,.,many,TRBJ1-5
TGCGCCAGCAGCTCTGTAGGCGGGACAGGGGAGAGCGAGCAGTACTTC,CASSSVGGTGESEQYF,TRBV5-1,TRBD1,once,TRBJ2-7
TGTGCCAGCAGCTTAACCAACATCGGCTTCCCCCTCCACTTT,CASSLTNIGFPLHF,TRBV7-3,.,many,TRBJ1-6
TGCGCCAGCAGCGCAACCGGGACAGCAGCCAAAAACATTCAGTACTTC,CASSATGTAAKNIQYF,TRBV5-1,TRBD1,.,TRBJ2-4
TGTGCCAGCAGCCAAGCCACACTCTACAATGAGCAGTTCTTC,CASSQATLYNEQFF,TRBV14,.,.,TRBJ2-1
TGCAGCGTGGACAGGGGGCCCGATGAGCAGTTCTTC,CSVDRGPDEQFF,TRBV29-1,TRBD1,many,TRBJ2-1
TGTGCCTATCCATCCCCGCCAGGGGAAAAGAGTTTAGAGACCCAGTACTTC,CAYPSPPGEKSLETQYF,TRBV10-3,.,.,TRBJ2-5
TGCGCCAGCAGCCTTACCATAGGGGCCTACGAGCAGTACTTC,CASSLTIGAYEQYF,TRBV4-3,.,few,TRBJ2-7
TGTGCCAGCTCACCTCTGGAGCAGAACACTGAAGCTTTCTTT,CASSPLEQNTEAFF,TRBV18,.,few,TRBJ1-1
TGCAGTGCTAGAGACGCCGGGGCAGTAAGCAATCAGCCCCAGCATTTT,CSARDAGAVSNQPQHF,TRBV20-1,.,.,TRBJ1-5
TGTGCCAGCAGTTTTCAGGGGTATGAAAAACTGTTTTTT,CASSFQGYEKLFF,TRBV12-3/TRBV12-4,.,.,TRBJ1-4
TGTGCCATCAGCGATACAGGGATCCCCTACGAGCAGTACTTC,CAISDTGIPYEQYF,TRBV10-3,.,few,TRBJ2-7
TGTGCCACCAGTGACCCAGGGACTGAAGCTTTCTTT,CATSDPGTEAFF,TRBV24-1,.,many,TRBJ1-1
TGTGCCATCAGGGACGGACGGAATAATTCACCCCTCCACTTT,CAIRDGRNNSPLHF,TRBV10-3,.,many,TRBJ1-6
TGCGCCAGCAGGTCGGGGGTAGATACGCAGTATTTT,CASRSGVDTQYF,TRBV5-1,.,many,TRBJ2-3
TGTGCCACCAGTGCACTCCGTGAGCAGTTCTTC,CATSALREQFF,TRBV24-1,.,.,TRBJ2-1
TGTGCCAGCAGCCGTGACGCCCAGTACGAGCAGTACTTC,CASSRDAQYEQYF,TRBV3-1,.,.,TRBJ2-7
TGTGCCAGCAGCCGCAGACAGGGCGACTCCTACAATGAGCAGTTCTTC,CASSRRQGDSYNEQFF,TRBV4-2,TRBD1,few,TRBJ2-1
TGTGCCAGCAGCTTAGCGAGGGGCGGCCACTATGGCTACACCTTC,CASSLARGGHYGYTF,TRBV7-9,.,.,TRBJ1-2
TGTGCCAGCAGTTTAGGGAATGGGAATGCCGGCCCGGCCACAGATACGCAGTATTTT,CASSLGNGNAGPATDTQYF,TRBV12-3/TRBV12-4,.,.,TRBJ2-3
TGTGCCAGCGATAGAGGGACAAACTACAATGAGCAGTTCTTC,CASDRGTNYNEQFF,TRBV6-2/TRBV6-3,.,.,TRBJ2-1
TGTGCCAGCAGCCAAGATCCGGCTGAGGAAGATACGCAGTATTTT,CASSQDPAEEDTQYF,TRBV4-2,.,few,TRBJ2-3
TGTGCCAGCACAAGCGGGGCGAACACCGGGGAGCTGTTTTTT,CASTSGANTGELFF,TRBV27,TRBD2,many,TRBJ2-2
TGTGCCAGCAGCTTAGACCCCTCTGAGAGGGGGCAGTATTTT,CASSLDPSERGQYF,TRBV7-2,.,few,TRBJ2-3
TGTGCCAGCAGTTACTCGACGGCCGCCCCTGAAGCTTTCTTT,CASSYSTAAPEAFF,TRBV6-5,.,many,TRBJ1-1
TGCAGCGTTGCGGGACAGGAGTCCTACGAGCAGTACTTC,CSVAGQESYEQYF,TRBV29-1,TRBD1,few,TRBJ2-7
TGCAGTGCTTCCGGGACAGGGCAACGCTATGGCTACACCTTC,CSASGTGQRYGYTF,TRBV20-1,TRBD1,few,TRBJ1-2
TGCAGCGTTGAATTCCGGGACAGGGGCTACGAGCAGTACTTC,CSVEFRDRGYEQYF,TRBV29-1,TRBD1,few,TRBJ2-7
TGTGCCAGCAGTCTACGGGGACAGGGGGCAGCGGGGGCCAACGTCCTGACTTTC,CASSLRGQGAAGANVLTF,TRBV6-1,TRBD1,few,TRBJ2-6
TGTGCCAGCAGCTGGGAAGGAGGCAGAGATGATGGCTACACCTTC,CASSWEGGRDDGYTF,TRBV7-9,.,.,TRBJ1-2
TGTGCCAGCAGTTACGACAGGGGGTTAGCCTACGAGCAGTACTTC,CASSYDRGLAYEQYF,TRBV12-3/TRBV12-4,TRBD1,few,TRBJ2-7
TGCAGTGCTGACCAAGTGACAGATTCTAACTATGGCTACACCTTC,CSADQVTDSNYGYTF,TRBV20-1,.,many,TRBJ1-2
TGTGCCAGCAGCGACCGACAGGGGGTGAACACTGAAGCTTTCTTT,CASSDRQGVNTEAFF,TRBV9,TRBD1,few,TRBJ1-1
TGCACTAAGGGACAGCGAAATGAAAAACTGTTTTTT,CTKGQRNEKLFF,TRBV20-1,TRBD1,.,TRBJ1-4
TGTGCCAGCAGCCCCCCTACGGGACGTTACAATGAGCAGTTCTTC,CASSPPTGRYNEQFF,TRBV11-3,.,few,TRBJ2-1
TGTGCCAGCTCACCGACACAGGGGAAGAAAGAAGGCTACACCTTC,CASSPTQGKKEGYTF,TRBV18,TRBD1,.,TRBJ1-2
TGTGCCAGCAGCGTAGACAGGGGCCAGGGGGGTGAAAAACTGTTTTTT,CASSVDRGQGGEKLFF,TRBV7-8,TRBD1,few,TRBJ1-4
TGTGCCAGCAGCCAACGGCTAGCGGGGGGCCCCACAGATACGCAGTATTTT,CASSQRLAGGPTDTQYF,TRBV4-2,TRBD2,few,TRBJ2-3
TGTGCCAGCAGTTACTCCCTCTGGGCGGGGTTTTCTACAGATACGCAGTATTTT,CASSYSLWAGFSTDTQYF,TRBV6-5,.,many,TRBJ2-3
TGTGCCAGCAGCGAGACAGGAGTTCTTAGCTCCTATAATTCACCCCTCCACTTT,CASSETGVLSSYNSPLHF,TRBV5-6,.,.,TRBJ1-6
TGTGCCAGCAGTTTCCAGGCTCGGAGTGAAAAACTGTTTTTT,CASSFQARSEKLFF,TRBV12-3/TRBV12-4,.,few,TRBJ1-4
TGTGCCACCAGCAGAGATGTCGGGGCTAACTATGGCTACACCTTC,CATSRDVGANYGYTF,TRBV15,.,many,TRBJ1-2
TGTGCCAGCTCACCAGACGGGCAGACGAAAAACATTCAGTACTTC,CASSPDGQTKNIQYF,TRBV18,.,few,TRBJ2-4
TGTGCCAGCAGCTTAGACAGTGGGCCCCAGCATTTT,CASSLDSGPQHF,TRBV7-2,.,few,TRBJ1-5